One and the same sample provided the 24 T cell receptor beta chains below, sequenced in a study of control samples from healthy donors and cancer patients. Sequencing was performed with immunoSEQ multiplex PCR; in TCRdb, only in-frame clones are kept and a portion is missing. This sample has 150,000 to 200,000 clones, with around nine tenths found just once. Sequenced material: blood. All receptors derive from a woman in her twenties or thirties in good health.

The rearrangement joins TRBV19 to TRBJ1-3, with 7 bases aligning to TRBD1. Germline V gene sequence: CDR1 LNHDA, CDR2 SQIVND (reference sequence). V shed 3 bases and J 8 bases; nucleotides not matched to a gene: 10. The CDR3 has 15 amino acids. This CDR3 reads CASSMFGTDGHTIYF. The DNA of the CDR3 is TGTGCCAGTAGTATGTTCGGGACAGATGGTCACACCATATATTTT.

The chain recombines TRBV7-9 with TRBJ1-2; the match to TRBD1 covers 7 bases. Germline V gene data show CDR1 as SEHNR and CDR2 as FQNEAQ (reference sequence). J lost 5 bases, V lost 2 bases, and 8 bases had no gene match. The CDR3 covers 15 residues. CDR3 amino acids: CASSLSRPGGYGYTF. The CDR3 region has the DNA TGTGCCAGCAGCTTATCCCGTCCAGGGGGTTATGGCTACACCTTC.

The chain joins TRBV2 to TRBJ1-4; tentative D call: TRBD1 (6 bases). V lost 7 bases and J 9 bases, leaving 15 bases between the germline ends. This CDR3 has 13 amino acids. Germline V gives CDR1 SNHLY, CDR2 FYNNEI. CDR3 sequence: CASIGQGHQKLFF. In nucleotides, the CDR3 is TGTGCCAGCATAGGGCAGGGACATCAAAAACTGTTTTTT.

The rearrangement links TRBV7-2 to TRBJ2-7; TRBD2 matches 13 bases. The V segment lost 5 bases and the J segment 5 bases; nucleotides outside the gene matches: 6. The CDR3 covers 15 residues. Germline V CDR1 and CDR2: SGHTA, FQGNSA. In DNA form, the CDR3 reads TGTGCCAGCAGCCCAGGACTAGCGGGAGTCCACGAGCAGTACTTC. It specifies CASSPGLAGVHEQYF.

The rearrangement links TRBV12-5 to TRBJ1-1; D call uncertain. The V end lost 3 bases, the J end lost 0 bases, and 2 bases lay between the germline ends. Germline values: CDR1 LGHNT, CDR2 FRNRAP. This CDR3 spans 12 amino acids. The CDR3 sequence: CASGFLNTEAFF. The CDR3 bases are TGTGCTAGTGGTTTTCTGAACACTGAAGCTTTCTTT.

J is TRBJ2-7 and V is TRBV6-1; D gene ambiguous. Trimming took 2 bases from V and 3 from J, leaving 8 bases between them. The CDR3 covers 13 residues. Germline CDR1 MNHNS, CDR2 SASEGT. This CDR3 is CASSEKDHYEQYV. Written as DNA, the CDR3 is TGTGCCAGCAGTGAAAAGGATCACTACGAGCAGTACGTC.

This chain connects TRBV18 to TRBJ1-1; no firm D call. Trimming removed 1 base at V and 1 base at J, with 4 bases between. The CDR3 consists of 13 residues. The V gene's germline CDR1 is KGHSH and CDR2 LQKENI. The CDR3 DNA reads as TGTGCCAGCTCACCACGGGGGAACACTGAAGCTTTCTTT. It codes for CASSPRGNTEAFF.

The V gene is TRBV7-9, the J gene TRBJ2-1, with 8 nucleotides matching TRBD2. V gave up 4 bases and J gave up 2 bases; unmatched junction bases: 4. The length of the CDR3 is 15 residues. CDR1 is SEHNR, CDR2 FQNEAQ, per germline (reference sequence). For the CDR3, the DNA is TGTGCCAGCAGCTCGGCGGGAGGTGCCTACAATGAGCAGTTCTTC. It codes for CASSSAGGAYNEQFF.

V is TRBV19 and J is TRBJ1-3; D unclear. V was trimmed by 3 bases and J by 0 bases, leaving 6 bases between them. CDR1 LNHDA and CDR2 SQIVND come from the germline V gene (reference sequence). This CDR3 is built from 14 residues. The CDR3 sequence: CASSIQPSGNTIYF. The DNA of the CDR3 is TGTGCCAGTAGTATTCAACCCTCTGGAAACACCATATATTTT.

CDR3 loop: CATSDCYGRVSSYEQYV. DNA for the CDR3: TGTGCCACCAGTGATTGCTACGGACGGGTAAGCTCCTACGAGCAGTACGTC. This chain connects TRBV24-1 to TRBJ2-7; D unresolved. This CDR3 spans 17 amino acids. Germline V gene data show CDR1 as KGHDR and CDR2 as SFDVKD. Trimming stripped 2 bases from V and 0 bases from J, with 16 bases between.

DNA for the CDR3: TGTGCCAGCAGCGGGGAGACCCAGTACTTC. This encodes CASSGETQYF. This chain connects TRBV6-2 or TRBV6-3 to TRBJ2-5; D ambiguous. V lost 6 bases, J lost 5 bases, and 4 bases lay in between. Germline CDR1 MNHEY, CDR2 SVGEGT. CDR3 length: 10 residues.

The V and J genes are TRBV7-2 and TRBJ1-1, with D possibly being TRBD1 (5 bases). V was trimmed by 5 bases and J by 5 bases, leaving 12 bases between them. The CDR3 runs to 13 residues. Looked up from germline, CDR1 is SGHTA and CDR2 is FQGNSA. The CDR3 DNA follows: TGTGCCAGCAGCCGGGGGTACAGAACTGAAGCTTTCTTT. It yields the protein CASSRGYRTEAFF.

As regards this clone: Relative to the germline gene, one junction end is altered; a read error may explain this. V usage is TRBV20-1 and J usage is TRBJ1-6, with 7 positions matching TRBD1. The germline CDR1 and CDR2 sequences are DFQATT and SNEGSKA (reference sequence). This CDR3 is built from 15 residues. CDR3 in amino acids: CSTSSDTGVNSPLHF. The CDR3 nucleotides read TGCAGTACTAGTTCCGATACAGGGGTTAATTCACCCCTCCACTTT.

The rearrangement links TRBV2 to TRBJ2-7; maybe TRBD1 (6 bases). Trimming cost V 6 bases and J 3 bases, with 9 bases left between them. The germline CDR1 and CDR2 sequences are SNHLY and FYNNEI. The CDR3 runs 12 residues. The CDR3 bases are TGTGCCAGCAGGGAACAGGGCTACGAGCAGTACTTC. Protein: CASREQGYEQYF.

The rearrangement uses TRBV27 and TRBJ2-7; 7 positions match TRBD1. CDR3 length: 16 amino acids. The junction had 12 bases not matched to a gene; V was cut back by 4 bases and J by 3 bases. Looked up from germline, CDR1 is MNHEY and CDR2 is SMNVEV (reference sequence). The CDR3 spells CASSSDRVLNYYEQYF. The CDR3 region has the DNA TGTGCCAGCAGTTCCGACAGGGTCCTAAATTACTACGAGCAGTACTTC.

V and J are TRBV7-9 and TRBJ1-1; D remains unclear. Per the germline V gene, CDR1 is SEHNR and CDR2 is FQNEAQ (reference sequence). CDR3 length equals 13 residues. V lost 7 bases, J lost 3 bases, and 12 bases lay in between. CDR3 sequence reads: CASIPSVYTEAFF. CDR3 coding DNA: TGTGCCAGCATCCCGTCCGTCTACACTGAAGCTTTCTTT. The whole variable domain, remainder taken from reference TRBV7-9 and TRBJ1-1, is DTGVSQNPRHKITKRGQNVTFRCDPISEHNRLYWYRQTLGQGPEFLTYFQNEAQLEKSRLLSDRFSAERPKGSFSTLEIQRTEQGDSAMYLCASIPSVYTEAFFGQGTRLTVV.

The chain joins TRBV19 to TRBJ2-2; 7 nucleotides match TRBD2. This CDR3 has 15 residues. J was trimmed by 2 bases and V by 10 bases; bases with no gene match: 10. Per the germline V gene, CDR1 is LNHDA and CDR2 is SQIVND (reference sequence). CDR3 nucleotides: TGTGCCACCGGTGGGAGGGTTCGAAACACCGGGGAGCTGTTTTTT. Its protein is CATGGRVRNTGELFF.

The V gene is TRBV4-1, the J gene TRBJ2-7; D is unclear. This CDR3 has 16 amino acids. The germline CDR1 and CDR2 sequences are MGHRA and YSYEKL. The V end was cut by 2 bases, the J end by 4 bases, with 18 bases between. The CDR3 is CASSQLADVARYEQYF. The CDR3 coding sequence is TGCGCCAGCAGCCAACTGGCGGATGTCGCTCGATACGAGCAGTACTTC.

This clone was recorded only once. DNA of the CDR3: TGTGCCAGCAGTTTTTCAGCGAACACTGAAGCTTTCTTT. Amino acid sequence: CASSFSANTEAFF. V is TRBV28 and J is TRBJ1-1; D gene ambiguous. Trimming left V 3 bases short and J 1 base short, with 6 bases between. This CDR3 is 13 amino acids long. The germline gives CDR1 MDHEN, CDR2 SYDVKM.

The gene calls are TRBV28 and TRBJ1-1; D gene ambiguous. The germline V gene has CDR1 MDHEN and CDR2 SYDVKM. V dropped 5 bases and J dropped 7 bases, with 14 bases sitting between them. This CDR3 comprises 13 residues. The CDR3 DNA sequence: TGTGCCAGCAGTCTTTTAGGCGGTGGTGAAGCTTTCTTT. Encoded protein: CASSLLGGGEAFF.

The genes are TRBV28 and TRBJ1-3, with unresolved D. CDR1 MDHEN and CDR2 SYDVKM come from the germline V gene. CDR3 size: 11 residues. Deletions cut 5 bases from V and 3 bases from J, with 2 bases between. This CDR3 reads CASSLGNTIYF. CDR3 nucleotides: TGTGCCAGCAGTCTTGGAAACACCATATATTTT.

V usage is TRBV7-6 and J usage is TRBJ2-1, with D perhaps matching TRBD1 (8 bases). The CDR3 covers 13 residues. Deletions cut 1 base from V and 9 bases from J, with 10 bases between. Germline CDR1 SGHVS, CDR2 FNYEAQ. CDR3 loop: CASSLDRGGEQFF. DNA of the CDR3: TGTGCCAGCAGCTTAGACAGGGGGGGTGAGCAGTTCTTC.

This clone is categorized as medium-sized. CDR3 nucleotide sequence: TGTGCCAGCAGTGAAAATTGGCAGCCCCAGCATTTT. The encoded protein is CASSENWQPQHF. The chain employs TRBV6-1 and TRBJ1-5; D gene ambiguous. The germline CDR1 and CDR2 sequences are MNHNS and SASEGT. Trimming took 2 bases from V and 7 from J, leaving 6 bases between them. The CDR3 has 12 amino acids.

The chain couples TRBV19 to TRBJ2-1; D perhaps matches TRBD2 (6 bases). The CDR3 consists of 16 residues. The V and J ends lost 3 bases and 0 bases respectively, with 12 bases between them. Germline V gene lookup returns CDR1 LNHDA and CDR2 SQIVND (reference sequence). This CDR3 reads CASSMISGNSYNEQFF. In DNA, the CDR3 is TGTGCCAGTAGTATGATTAGCGGAAACTCCTACAATGAGCAGTTCTTC.